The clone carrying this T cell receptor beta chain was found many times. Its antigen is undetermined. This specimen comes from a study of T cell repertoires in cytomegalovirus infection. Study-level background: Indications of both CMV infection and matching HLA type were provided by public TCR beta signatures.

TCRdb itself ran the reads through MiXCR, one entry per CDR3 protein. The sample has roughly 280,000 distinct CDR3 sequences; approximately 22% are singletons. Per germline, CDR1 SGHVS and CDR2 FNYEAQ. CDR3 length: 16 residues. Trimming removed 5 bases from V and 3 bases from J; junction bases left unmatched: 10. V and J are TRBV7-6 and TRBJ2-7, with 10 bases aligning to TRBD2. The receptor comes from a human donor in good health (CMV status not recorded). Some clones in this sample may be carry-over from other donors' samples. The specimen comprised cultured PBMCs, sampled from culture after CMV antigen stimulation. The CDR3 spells CASSHGLAALVYEQYF. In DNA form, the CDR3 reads TGTGCCAGCAGCCACGGACTAGCGGCCCTAGTCTACGAGCAGTACTTC.